The rows below give T cell receptor beta chains drawn from one sample of a study of blood T cells in healthy people across ages. TCRdb independently ran MiXCR on the 5' RACE reads; one entry per CDR3 protein. The table includes fewer than 950,000 distinct CDR3 sequences, roughly 40% detected once. The source material was blood. The receptors come from a man aged 18-30 years in good health. CDR3s include the opening cysteine and the closing phenylalanine or tryptophan. D genes are given only for firm matches. A clone size is listed for some rows: how often the clone was seen (once, few, many), or a class if it is expanded.

V gene: TRBV10-3; CDR3 length: 14; clone size: few; J gene: TRBJ2-1; D gene: TRBD1; CDR3 protein: CAISSTGGNNEQFF; CDR3 DNA: TGTGCCATCAGTTCGACAGGGGGAAACAATGAGCAGTTCTTC
V gene: TRBV13; CDR3 length: 16; clone size: -; J gene: TRBJ2-5; D gene: -; CDR3 protein: CASSSPVLGPKETQYF; CDR3 DNA: TGTGCCAGCAGCTCCCCCGTATTGGGCCCAAAAGAGACCCAGTACTTC
V gene: TRBV20-1; CDR3 length: 13; clone size: -; J gene: TRBJ1-1; D gene: -; CDR3 protein: CSASRAGPTEAFF; CDR3 DNA: TGCAGTGCTAGTAGGGCGGGGCCCACTGAAGCTTTCTTT
V gene: TRBV12-3/TRBV12-4; CDR3 length: 20; clone size: few; J gene: TRBJ2-1; D gene: TRBD1; CDR3 protein: CASSLSPTHPGQGTYNEQFF; CDR3 DNA: TGTGCCAGCAGTTTATCCCCAACTCACCCGGGACAGGGTACCTACAATGAGCAGTTCTTC
V gene: TRBV6-2/TRBV6-3; CDR3 length: 13; clone size: -; J gene: TRBJ2-7; D gene: TRBD1; CDR3 protein: CASRLRQGYEQYF; CDR3 DNA: TGTGCCAGCAGGCTCCGACAGGGGTACGAGCAGTACTTC
V gene: TRBV12-3/TRBV12-4; CDR3 length: 14; clone size: few; J gene: TRBJ1-2; D gene: TRBD1; CDR3 protein: CASRQGTGGVGYTF; CDR3 DNA: TGTGCCAGCAGACAAGGGACAGGGGGGGTTGGCTACACCTTC
V gene: TRBV9; CDR3 length: 14; clone size: many; J gene: TRBJ2-1; D gene: -; CDR3 protein: CASSSRDLENEQFF; CDR3 DNA: TGTGCCAGCAGCTCCCGGGACTTGGAAAATGAGCAGTTCTTC
V gene: TRBV10-2; CDR3 length: 11; clone size: few; J gene: TRBJ1-2; D gene: -; CDR3 protein: CASLGGRGYTF; CDR3 DNA: TGCGCCAGCCTCGGGGGACGTGGCTACACCTTC
V gene: TRBV6-5; CDR3 length: 13; clone size: -; J gene: TRBJ1-2; D gene: -; CDR3 protein: CASSYSGGLGYTF; CDR3 DNA: TGTGCCAGCAGTTACTCTGGGGGCTTGGGCTACACCTTC
V gene: TRBV21-1; CDR3 length: 15; clone size: few; J gene: TRBJ1-4; D gene: -; CDR3 protein: CASSNRDDNNEKLFF; CDR3 DNA: TGTGCCAGCAGCAACCGGGACGACAATAATGAAAAACTGTTTTTT
V gene: TRBV6-6; CDR3 length: 15; clone size: -; J gene: TRBJ2-1; D gene: -; CDR3 protein: CASSFFGQSHNEQFF; CDR3 DNA: TGTGCCAGCAGTTTTTTCGGACAGAGCCACAATGAGCAGTTCTTC
V gene: TRBV28; CDR3 length: 15; clone size: -; J gene: TRBJ2-3; D gene: TRBD2; CDR3 protein: CASSSPSGGSDTQYF; CDR3 DNA: TGTGCCAGCAGTTCTCCTAGCGGGGGCTCAGATACGCAGTATTTT
V gene: TRBV12-3/TRBV12-4; CDR3 length: 14; clone size: many; J gene: TRBJ2-5; D gene: -; CDR3 protein: CASSPQGRTTTQYF; CDR3 DNA: TGTGCCAGCAGTCCGCAGGGCAGGACAACAACCCAGTACTTC
V gene: TRBV20-1; CDR3 length: 15; clone size: few; J gene: TRBJ2-1; D gene: TRBD1; CDR3 protein: CSARMGQGSYNEQFF; CDR3 DNA: TGCAGTGCTAGAATGGGACAGGGGTCCTACAATGAGCAGTTCTTC
V gene: TRBV7-2; CDR3 length: 15; clone size: few; J gene: TRBJ2-1; D gene: -; CDR3 protein: CASSLAGKNYNEQFF; CDR3 DNA: TGTGCCAGCAGCTTAGCGGGGAAAAACTACAATGAGCAGTTCTTC
V gene: TRBV7-2; CDR3 length: 16; clone size: -; J gene: TRBJ2-3; D gene: -; CDR3 protein: CASSLEGGPRTDTQYF; CDR3 DNA: TGTGCCAGCAGCTTAGAAGGGGGGCCCCGCACAGATACGCAGTATTTT
V gene: TRBV7-9; CDR3 length: 15; clone size: -; J gene: TRBJ2-5; D gene: -; CDR3 protein: CASNHKGRLDNEQYF; CDR3 DNA: TGTGCCAGCAACCACAAAGGCAGGCTGGACAATGAGCAGTACTTC
V gene: TRBV2; CDR3 length: 15; clone size: few; J gene: TRBJ2-5; D gene: TRBD2; CDR3 protein: CASSGYGGTSETQYF; CDR3 DNA: TGTGCCAGCAGCGGATACGGGGGGACCTCAGAGACCCAGTACTTC
V gene: TRBV12-3/TRBV12-4; CDR3 length: 14; clone size: few; J gene: TRBJ1-5; D gene: -; CDR3 protein: CASSIGTLNQPQHF; CDR3 DNA: TGTGCCAGCAGCATAGGGACTTTGAATCAGCCCCAGCATTTT
V gene: TRBV12-3/TRBV12-4; CDR3 length: 13; clone size: few; J gene: TRBJ1-2; D gene: -; CDR3 protein: CASSRQDRYGYTF; CDR3 DNA: TGTGCCAGCAGCCGACAGGATCGGTATGGCTACACCTTC
V gene: TRBV9; CDR3 length: 14; clone size: many; J gene: TRBJ2-1; D gene: TRBD1; CDR3 protein: CASSTRDSSNEQFF; CDR3 DNA: TGTGCCAGCAGCACTCGGGACAGTTCCAATGAGCAGTTCTTC
V gene: TRBV7-9; CDR3 length: 18; clone size: -; J gene: TRBJ2-2; D gene: -; CDR3 protein: CASSPRPVSQPSSGELFF; CDR3 DNA: TGTGCCAGCAGCCCCCGCCCGGTCTCACAGCCCTCGTCCGGGGAGCTGTTTTTT
V gene: TRBV4-1; CDR3 length: 14; clone size: -; J gene: TRBJ2-5; D gene: -; CDR3 protein: CASSQVWGEETQYF; CDR3 DNA: TGCGCCAGCAGCCAAGTGTGGGGGGAAGAGACCCAGTACTTC
V gene: TRBV15; CDR3 length: 16; clone size: -; J gene: TRBJ1-5; D gene: -; CDR3 protein: CATSRETSLSNQPQHF; CDR3 DNA: TGTGCCACCAGCAGAGAGACATCACTTAGCAATCAGCCCCAGCATTTT
V gene: TRBV7-2; CDR3 length: 15; clone size: -; J gene: TRBJ2-1; D gene: TRBD1; CDR3 protein: CASSYDRGPYNEQFF; CDR3 DNA: TGTGCCAGCAGCTACGACAGGGGCCCCTACAATGAGCAGTTCTTC
V gene: TRBV6-1; CDR3 length: 13; clone size: -; J gene: TRBJ1-6; D gene: -; CDR3 protein: CASSETRRGNLHF; CDR3 DNA: TGTGCCAGCAGTGAAACTCGGCGGGGTAACCTCCACTTT
V gene: TRBV19; CDR3 length: 16; clone size: -; J gene: TRBJ2-7; D gene: -; CDR3 protein: CASSISEVSLYNEQYF; CDR3 DNA: TGTGCCAGTAGTATATCCGAAGTAAGCCTCTACAATGAGCAGTACTTC
V gene: TRBV29-1; CDR3 length: 15; clone size: -; J gene: TRBJ2-7; D gene: TRBD2; CDR3 protein: CSVGTSGGTKPGQYF; CDR3 DNA: TGCAGCGTTGGAACTAGCGGGGGTACTAAACCGGGGCAGTACTTC
V gene: TRBV6-2/TRBV6-3; CDR3 length: 16; clone size: -; J gene: TRBJ2-7; D gene: -; CDR3 protein: CASSPTAGAGRLEQYF; CDR3 DNA: TGTGCCAGCAGCCCTACGGCCGGGGCAGGCCGCTTGGAGCAGTACTTC
V gene: TRBV7-9; CDR3 length: 17; clone size: -; J gene: TRBJ2-7; D gene: TRBD2; CDR3 protein: CASSYTQTSGGSNEQYF; CDR3 DNA: TGTGCCAGCAGCTATACCCAAACTAGCGGGGGCTCCAATGAGCAGTACTTC